These 10 T cell receptor beta chains originate from one sample sequenced in a study of beta chain features in type 1 diabetes. Regarding the study as a whole: There was a moderate but significant shortening of TCRB CDR3s in all four CD4+ subsets of Type 1 diabetes patients.

No antigen is known for these receptors. Of the isolated RNA, all was reverse transcribed, and so the sequenced material was expressed TCRB transcripts. Libraries were prepared by immunoSEQ multiplex PCR; TCRdb keeps only in-frame clonotypes and omits some of them. The table lists around 690,000 clones, around an eighth of them singletons. Material for sequencing was naive CD4+ T cells from blood. Receptor source: a man between 25 and 39 years old with type 1 diabetes.

This clone was detected only a few times. A much bigger clone sits one base away, suggesting this may be a read error. Other DNA sequences within the sample encode an identical CDR3. The V and J genes are TRBV11-2 and TRBJ2-7; D unclear. V was pared by 5 bases and J by 0 bases, with 2 bases between. Looked up from germline, CDR1 is SGHAT and CDR2 is FQNNGV. The CDR3 contains 11 residues. The CDR3, as DNA: TGTGCCAGCAGCCCCTCCTACGAGCAGTACTTC. This sequence encodes CASSPSYEQYF.

This clone was counted between two and nine times. Distinct nucleotide sequences in the sample also encode this CDR3. The chain links TRBV29-1 to TRBJ1-5; TRBD1 matches at 7 bases. The V gene end was trimmed by 6 bases and the J gene end by 4 bases; junction bases not matched to a gene: 3. The CDR3 extends over 12 amino acids. The germline V gene has CDR1 SQVTM and CDR2 ANQGSEA. The CDR3, as DNA: TGCAGCGTAGGGACAGAGAATCAGCCCCAGCATTTT. Its protein product is CSVGTENQPQHF.

Concerning this clone: The sample has other DNA sequences that encode this CDR3 too. The CDR3 DNA reads as TGTGCCAGTAGTCCGGGACAGACCTACGAGCAGTACTTC. Amino acids: CASSPGQTYEQYF. The rearrangement uses TRBV19 and TRBJ2-7; 7 bases map to TRBD1. Losses at the gene ends were 5 bases for V and 2 bases for J; bases not matched to a gene: 3. The CDR3 totals 13 residues. Germline V gene data show CDR1 as LNHDA and CDR2 as SQIVND (reference sequence).

The rearrangement links TRBV7-2 to TRBJ1-4; D may be TRBD1 (6 bases). The germline gives CDR1 SGHTA, CDR2 FQGNSA. V lost 3 bases and J 7 bases, leaving 15 bases between the germline ends. The CDR3 extends over 15 amino acids. This CDR3 is CASSFTGFESEKLFF. CDR3 coding DNA: TGTGCCAGCAGCTTCACAGGGTTCGAAAGTGAAAAACTGTTTTTT.

The rearrangement links TRBV5-6 to TRBJ2-5, with TRBD1 matching 9 bases. Trimming took 4 bases from V and 5 from J; bases not matched to a gene: 18. Looked up from germline, CDR1 is SGHDT and CDR2 is YYEEEE. The CDR3 loop spans 18 amino acids. The CDR3 reads CASSPRRSVGTGQETQYF. The CDR3 DNA follows: TGTGCCAGCAGCCCCAGACGCAGCGTGGGGACAGGGCAGGAGACCCAGTACTTC.

The chain has TRBV4-1 and TRBJ1-1, with D unresolved. Germline V gene lookup returns CDR1 MGHRA and CDR2 YSYEKL. Trimming stripped 0 bases from V and 0 bases from J, with 20 bases between. The CDR3 extends over 19 amino acids. This chain's CDR3 is CASSQDPGSRGSLNTEAFF. CDR3 DNA sequence: TGCGCCAGCAGCCAAGATCCAGGCTCCCGAGGGAGTTTGAACACTGAAGCTTTCTTT.

In its sample, this clone was seen a few times. The chain links TRBV11-2 to TRBJ2-1; TRBD1 agrees at 12 bases. V lost 3 bases to trimming and J lost 7 bases; unmatched junction nucleotides: 13. The CDR3 extends over 18 amino acids. CDR1 SGHAT and CDR2 FQNNGV come from the germline V gene. The CDR3 DNA follows: TGTGCCAGCAGCTTTCATTTTCAGGGACAGGGGGCGTCTAATGAGCAGTTCTTC. Protein product: CASSFHFQGQGASNEQFF.

This clone has more than one count but fewer than ten. The chain carries TRBV7-9 and TRBJ2-7; 9 nucleotides match TRBD2. The germline gives CDR1 SEHNR, CDR2 FQNEAQ (reference sequence). J gave up 1 base and V 5 bases, and 6 bases lay outside the gene matches. CDR3 size: 15 residues. The CDR3 region has the DNA TGTGCCAGCAGCCCCTATGCGGGGGGGTCCTACGAGCAGTACTTC. Amino acids: CASSPYAGGSYEQYF.

The chain couples TRBV5-1 to TRBJ2-7; D gene ambiguous. Germline values: CDR1 SGHRS, CDR2 YFSETQ. V was trimmed by 0 bases and J by 3 bases, leaving 13 bases between them. The CDR3 is 15 residues long. The CDR3 region has the DNA TGCGCCAGCAGCTTGGATAGTCAGGAACTCTACGAGCAGTACTTC. It specifies CASSLDSQELYEQYF.

This clone appeared a few times. The chain uses TRBV9 and TRBJ1-1; D unclear. Trimming left V 4 bases short and J 5 bases short, with 18 bases between. Germline CDR1 SGDLS, CDR2 YYNGEE. The CDR3 is 15 amino acids. CDR3 DNA: TGTGCCAGCAGCCGTAGTAGGGAGGTTCGGACTGAAGCTTTCTTT. As protein: CASSRSREVRTEAFF.